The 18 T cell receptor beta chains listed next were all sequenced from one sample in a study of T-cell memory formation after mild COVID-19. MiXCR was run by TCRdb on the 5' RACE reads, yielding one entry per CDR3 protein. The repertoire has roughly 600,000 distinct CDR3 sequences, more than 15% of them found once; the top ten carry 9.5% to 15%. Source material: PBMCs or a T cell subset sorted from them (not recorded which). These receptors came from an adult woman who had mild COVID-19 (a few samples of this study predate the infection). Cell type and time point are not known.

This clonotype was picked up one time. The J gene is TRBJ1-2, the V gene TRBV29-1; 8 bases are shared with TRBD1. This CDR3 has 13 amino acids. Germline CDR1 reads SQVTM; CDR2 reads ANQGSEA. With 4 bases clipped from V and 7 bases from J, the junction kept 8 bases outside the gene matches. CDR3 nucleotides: TGCAGCGTTGCGGATGGACAGGGTGGTGGCTACACCTTC. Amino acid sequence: CSVADGQGGGYTF.

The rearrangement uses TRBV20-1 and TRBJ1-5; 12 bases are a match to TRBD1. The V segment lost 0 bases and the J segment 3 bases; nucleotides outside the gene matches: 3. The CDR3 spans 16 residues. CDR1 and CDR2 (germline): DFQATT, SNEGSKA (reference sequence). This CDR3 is CSARDGGQGANQPQHF. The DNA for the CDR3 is TGCAGTGCTAGAGATGGGGGACAGGGGGCCAATCAGCCCCAGCATTTT.

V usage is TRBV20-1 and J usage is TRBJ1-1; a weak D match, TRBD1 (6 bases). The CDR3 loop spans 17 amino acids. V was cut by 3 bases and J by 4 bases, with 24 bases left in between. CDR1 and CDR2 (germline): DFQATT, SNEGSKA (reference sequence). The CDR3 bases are TGCAGTGCTAGTCAAAACAGGGTGGCCCTTTGGGGCACTGAAGCTTTCTTT. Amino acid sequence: CSASQNRVALWGTEAFF.

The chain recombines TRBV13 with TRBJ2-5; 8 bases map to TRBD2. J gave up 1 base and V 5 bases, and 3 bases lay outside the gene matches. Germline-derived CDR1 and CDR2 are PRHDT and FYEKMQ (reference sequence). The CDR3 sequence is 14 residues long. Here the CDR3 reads CASSMRGVQETQYF. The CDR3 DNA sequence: TGTGCCAGCAGCATGCGGGGGGTCCAAGAGACCCAGTACTTC.

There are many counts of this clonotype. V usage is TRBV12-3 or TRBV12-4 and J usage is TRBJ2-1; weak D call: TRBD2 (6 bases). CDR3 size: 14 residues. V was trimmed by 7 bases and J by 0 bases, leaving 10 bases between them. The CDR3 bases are TGTGCCAGCATAGCGGAGGGCTCCTACAATGAGCAGTTCTTC. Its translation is CASIAEGSYNEQFF.

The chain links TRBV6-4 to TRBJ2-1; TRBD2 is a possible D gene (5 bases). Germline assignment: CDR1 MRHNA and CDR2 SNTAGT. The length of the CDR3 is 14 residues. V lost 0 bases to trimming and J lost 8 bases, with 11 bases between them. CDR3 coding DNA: TGTGCCAGCAGTGACTCCTCTGAAGCGGATGAGCAGTTCTTC. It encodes CASSDSSEADEQFF.

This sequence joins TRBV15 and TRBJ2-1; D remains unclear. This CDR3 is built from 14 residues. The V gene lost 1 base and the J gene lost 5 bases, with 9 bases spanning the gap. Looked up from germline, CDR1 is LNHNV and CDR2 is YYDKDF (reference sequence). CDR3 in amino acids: CATSRVQRDNEQFF. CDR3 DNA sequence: TGTGCCACCAGCAGAGTGCAGCGCGACAATGAGCAGTTCTTC.

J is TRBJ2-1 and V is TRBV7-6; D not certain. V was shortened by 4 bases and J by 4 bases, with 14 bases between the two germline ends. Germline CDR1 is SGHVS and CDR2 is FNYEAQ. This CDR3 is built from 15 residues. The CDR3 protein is CASSSLNWKYNEQFF. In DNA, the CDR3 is TGTGCCAGCAGCTCGCTCAACTGGAAGTACAATGAGCAGTTCTTC.

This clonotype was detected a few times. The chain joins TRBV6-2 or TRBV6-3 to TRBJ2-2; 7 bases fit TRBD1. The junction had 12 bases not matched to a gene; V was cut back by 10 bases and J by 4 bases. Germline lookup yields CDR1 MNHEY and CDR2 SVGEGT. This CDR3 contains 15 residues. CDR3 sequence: CATHPTGSGTGELFF. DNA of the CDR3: TGTGCCACCCACCCGACAGGGTCGGGCACCGGGGAGCTGTTTTTT.

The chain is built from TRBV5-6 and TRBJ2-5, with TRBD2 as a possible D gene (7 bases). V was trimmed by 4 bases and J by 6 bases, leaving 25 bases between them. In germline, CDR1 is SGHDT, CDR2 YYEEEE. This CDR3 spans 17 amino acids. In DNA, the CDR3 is TGTGCCAGCAGCCCTCTGCGGGGGCCTGGTCGGGGGAAGACCCAGTACTTC. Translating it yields CASSPLRGPGRGKTQYF. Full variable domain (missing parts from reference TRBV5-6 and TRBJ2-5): DAGVTQSPTHLIKTRGQQVTLRCSPKSGHDTVSWYQQALGQGPQFIFQYYEEEERQRGNFPDRFSGHQFPNYSSELNVNALLLGDSALYLCASSPLRGPGRGKTQYFGPGTRLLVL.

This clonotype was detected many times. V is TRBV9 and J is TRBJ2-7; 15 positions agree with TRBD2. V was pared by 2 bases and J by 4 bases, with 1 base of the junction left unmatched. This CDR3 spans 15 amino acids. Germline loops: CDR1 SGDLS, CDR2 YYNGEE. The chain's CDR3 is CASSVGTSGGYEQYF. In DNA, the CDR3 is TGTGCCAGCAGCGTTGGGACTAGCGGGGGGTACGAGCAGTACTTC.

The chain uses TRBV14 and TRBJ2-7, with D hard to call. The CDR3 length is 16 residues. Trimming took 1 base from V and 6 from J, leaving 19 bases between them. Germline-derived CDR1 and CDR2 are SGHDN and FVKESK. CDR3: CASSQVRPGSSGEQYF. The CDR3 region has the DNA TGTGCCAGCAGCCAAGTACGGCCGGGTAGTTCAGGCGAGCAGTACTTC.

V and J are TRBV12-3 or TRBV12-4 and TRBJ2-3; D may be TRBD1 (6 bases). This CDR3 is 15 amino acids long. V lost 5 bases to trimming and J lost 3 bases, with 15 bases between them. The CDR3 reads CASSKSGTLTDTQYF. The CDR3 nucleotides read TGTGCCAGCAGTAAATCCGGGACACTGACAGATACGCAGTATTTT.

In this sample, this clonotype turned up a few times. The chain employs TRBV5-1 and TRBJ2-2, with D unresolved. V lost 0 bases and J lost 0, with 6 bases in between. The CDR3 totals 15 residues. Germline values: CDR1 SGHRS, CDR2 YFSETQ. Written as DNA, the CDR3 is TGCGCCAGCAGCTTGGATACAGCGAACACCGGGGAGCTGTTTTTT. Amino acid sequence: CASSLDTANTGELFF.

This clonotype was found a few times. The CDR3 spells CASSLSRTGTSGRGGTDTQYF. DNA for the CDR3: TGTGCCAGCAGCCTCTCCCGAACCGGGACTAGCGGGAGGGGAGGCACAGATACGCAGTATTTT. This chain uses TRBV4-2 with TRBJ2-3, with TRBD2 matching 16 bases. V was pared by 4 bases and J by 1 base, with 14 bases of the junction left unmatched. The CDR3 runs to 21 residues. Looked up from germline, CDR1 is LGHNA and CDR2 is YNFKEQ.

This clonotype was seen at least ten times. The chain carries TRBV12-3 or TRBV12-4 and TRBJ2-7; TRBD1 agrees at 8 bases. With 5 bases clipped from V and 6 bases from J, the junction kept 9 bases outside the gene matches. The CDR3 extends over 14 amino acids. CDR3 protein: CASSRRQGLSEQYF. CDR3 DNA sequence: TGTGCCAGCAGTAGAAGACAGGGGTTGAGCGAGCAGTACTTC.

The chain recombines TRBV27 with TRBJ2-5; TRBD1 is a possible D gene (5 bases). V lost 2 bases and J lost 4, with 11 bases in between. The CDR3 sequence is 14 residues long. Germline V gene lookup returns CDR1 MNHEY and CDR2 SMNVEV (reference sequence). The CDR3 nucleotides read TGTGCCAGCAGTTTACAACAGGTTGGAGAGACCCAGTACTTC. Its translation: CASSLQQVGETQYF.

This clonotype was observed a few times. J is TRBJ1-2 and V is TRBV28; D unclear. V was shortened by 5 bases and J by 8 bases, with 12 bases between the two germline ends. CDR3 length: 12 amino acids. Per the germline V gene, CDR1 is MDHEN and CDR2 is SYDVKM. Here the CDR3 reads CASSPVGGGYTF. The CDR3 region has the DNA TGTGCCAGCAGTCCCGTGGGAGGAGGCTACACCTTC.